This TCR beta chain came from a study of T cell repertoires in cytomegalovirus infection. The study, taken as a whole, reports: HLA-C-restricted CMV clonotypes gave the most frequent clonotype in two of eight donors.

The CDR3 is 17 amino acids. Trimming took 3 bases from V and 2 from J, leaving 19 bases between them. Per germline, CDR1 SNHLY and CDR2 FYNNEI. TCRdb processed the reads anew with MiXCR; each CDR3 protein has one entry. The sample has approximately 1,000,000 distinct CDR3 sequences, approximately 33% seen once. On this clonotype: Its target is unknown.

The material sequenced was cultured CD8+ T cells from PBMCs, taken from culture after CMV antigen stimulation. The receptor's source is a human donor in good health (CMV status not recorded). Some clones in this sample may be carry-over from other donors' samples. The chain links TRBV2 to TRBJ2-5, with D uncertain. The CDR3 region is CASSDFRKDPGQETQYF. The CDR3, as DNA: TGTGCCAGCAGTGATTTTCGGAAGGACCCAGGACAAGAGACCCAGTACTTC.